The entry that follows covers one TCR beta chain sequence. What it recognizes is unknown. CDR3 length equals 14 residues. Germline V gene data show CDR1 as GTSNPN and CDR2 as SVGIG (reference sequence). V shed 4 bases and J shed 5 bases, with 17 bases lying between them. This sample was included in a study of beta chain features in type 1 diabetes. Sorting of CD4+ naive, central memory, regulatory and stem cell-like memory cells was performed via CD45RO/CCR7/CD25/CD127/CD95/CD27. Notes on the study in general: At VDJ recombination sites, type 1 diabetes patients had fewer insertions and more deleted nucleotides. Researchers report that Type 1 diabetes patients had moderately but significantly shorter TCRB CDR3s across all four CD4+ subsets.

The isolated RNA, all of it, was reverse transcribed, so expressed TCRB transcripts were what got sequenced. About 3.6 million reads per sample on average were obtained from naive, central memory and regulatory T cell samples. Libraries were prepared by immunoSEQ multiplex PCR; TCRdb keeps only in-frame clonotypes and omits some of them. This sample has approximately 270,000 clones, with approximately 14% found just once. This sequence joins TRBV30 and TRBJ1-1, with TRBD1 as a possible D gene (5 bases). The sequencing input was naive CD4+ T cells from blood. The origin of this receptor is a man aged 25-45 years with type 1 diabetes. The CDR3 loop reads CAWTGGWTGTEAFF. The CDR3 DNA is TGTGCCTGGACCGGGGGGTGGACTGGGACTGAAGCTTTCTTT.